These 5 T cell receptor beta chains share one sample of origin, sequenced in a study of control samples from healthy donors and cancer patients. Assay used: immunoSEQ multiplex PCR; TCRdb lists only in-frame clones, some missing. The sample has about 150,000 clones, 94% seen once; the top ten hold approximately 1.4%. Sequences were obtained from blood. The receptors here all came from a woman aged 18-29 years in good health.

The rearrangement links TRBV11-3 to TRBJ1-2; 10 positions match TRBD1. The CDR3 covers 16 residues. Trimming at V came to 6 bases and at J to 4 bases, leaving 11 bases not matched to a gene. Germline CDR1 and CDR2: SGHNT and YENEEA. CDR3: CASRGTGDRTFYGYTF. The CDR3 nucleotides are TGTGCCAGCAGGGGGACAGGGGACCGCACTTTCTATGGCTACACCTTC.

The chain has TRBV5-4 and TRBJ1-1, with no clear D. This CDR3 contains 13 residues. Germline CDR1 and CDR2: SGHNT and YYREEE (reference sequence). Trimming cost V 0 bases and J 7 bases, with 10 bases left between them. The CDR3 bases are TGTGCCAGCAGCTTGGTACCCAAGATTGAAGCTTTCTTT. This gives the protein CASSLVPKIEAFF.

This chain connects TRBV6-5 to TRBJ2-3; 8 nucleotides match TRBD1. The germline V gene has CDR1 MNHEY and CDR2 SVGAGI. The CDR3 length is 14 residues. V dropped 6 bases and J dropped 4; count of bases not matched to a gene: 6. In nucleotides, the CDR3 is TGTGCCAGCAGCCGATCGACAGGGGCAGATACGCAGTATTTT. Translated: CASSRSTGADTQYF.

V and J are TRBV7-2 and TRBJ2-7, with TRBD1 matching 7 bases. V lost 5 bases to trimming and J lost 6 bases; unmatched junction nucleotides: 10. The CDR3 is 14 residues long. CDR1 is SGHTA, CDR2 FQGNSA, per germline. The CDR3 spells CASSPTGTGVEQYF. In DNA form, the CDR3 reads TGTGCCAGCAGCCCGACAGGGACGGGCGTCGAGCAGTACTTC. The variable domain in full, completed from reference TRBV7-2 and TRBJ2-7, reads GAGVSQSPSNKVTEKGKDVELRCDPISGHTALYWYRQSLGQGLEFLIYFQGNSAPDKSGLPSDRFSAERTGGSVSTLTIQRTQQEDSAVYLCASSPTGTGVEQYFGPGTRLTVT.

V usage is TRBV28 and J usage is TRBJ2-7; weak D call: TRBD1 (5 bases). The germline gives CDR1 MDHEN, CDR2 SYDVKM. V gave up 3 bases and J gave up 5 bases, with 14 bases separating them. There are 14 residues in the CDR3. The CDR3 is CASSFSRAPHEQYF. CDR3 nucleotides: TGTGCCAGCAGTTTTAGCAGGGCCCCCCACGAGCAGTACTTC. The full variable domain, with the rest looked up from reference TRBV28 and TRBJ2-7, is DVKVTQSSRYLVKRTGEKVFLECVQDMDHENMFWYRQDPGLGLRLIYFSYDVKMKEKGDIPEGYSVSREKKERFSLILESASTNQTSMYLCASSFSRAPHEQYFGPGTRLTVT.